Listed below are T cell receptor beta chains from one sample, sequenced in a study of blood T cell repertoires in COVID-19. The protocol was immunoSEQ multiplex PCR, while the TCRdb copy is restricted to in-frame clones and leaves out a portion. The sample includes 400,000 to 550,000 clones, nearly 90% of them seen just once. Specimen: PBMCs or T cells enriched from blood (not recorded which). These receptors all stem from a woman between 18 and 29 years old with acute COVID-19. The CDR3 runs from the conserved cysteine through the conserved F or W. The order of the fields is D gene, clone size, V gene, J gene, CDR3 DNA, CDR3 protein. A D gene is named only where the DNA matches it firmly. Expanded clones get a size class; other rows say once, few or many, or leave the size out.

TRBD1,-,TRBV29-1,TRBJ2-5,TGCAGCGTCGAGACAGGGGAAGAGACCCAGTACTTC,CSVETGEETQYF
-,-,TRBV7-9,TRBJ2-1,TGTGCCAGCAGCTTAGCGGGGACAAGCTACAATGAGCAGTTCTTC,CASSLAGTSYNEQFF
TRBD2,-,TRBV27,TRBJ2-2,TGTGCCAGCAGTCTAGCGGGACTTAACACCGGGGAGCTGTTTTTT,CASSLAGLNTGELFF
TRBD1,-,TRBV4-1,TRBJ1-2,TGCGCCAGCAGCCAGAGTACAGGGGACCGAGCTAACTATGGCTACACCTTC,CASSQSTGDRANYGYTF
-,-,TRBV7-9,TRBJ2-1,TGTGCCAGCAGCCACGGACAGGCCGGGATCGGGGGTGAGCAGTTCTTC,CASSHGQAGIGGEQFF
-,once,TRBV7-2,TRBJ1-5,TGTGCCAGCAGCTTAGCCGGGGGAAATCAGCCCCAGCATTTT,CASSLAGGNQPQHF
-,-,TRBV3-1/TRBV3-2,TRBJ1-4,TGTGCCAGCAGTCGCGAAGGGACAGAAAAACTGTTTTTT,CASSREGTEKLFF
-,-,TRBV5-5,TRBJ1-1,TGTGCCAGCAGCTTCACTGTGAACACTGAAGCTTTCTTT,CASSFTVNTEAFF
TRBD1,-,TRBV2,TRBJ1-4,TGTGCCAGCGGAGAACAGGGGTTCCAAGAAAAACTGTTTTTT,CASGEQGFQEKLFF
TRBD2,-,TRBV19,TRBJ2-1,TGTGCCAGTAGTATAGCGGGGGGGCATGGCAATGAGCAGTTCTTC,CASSIAGGHGNEQFF
-,-,TRBV21-1,TRBJ1-5,TGTGCCAGCAGCAAACACAAAAGGGGAGGTCGGGCAGATGGCGCGTATAGCAATCAGCCCCAGCATTTT,CASSKHKRGGRADGAYSNQPQHF
-,-,TRBV14,TRBJ1-3,TGTGCCAGCAGCCAAGACGGGGGTGGAAACACCATATATTTT,CASSQDGGGNTIYF
TRBD2,-,TRBV2,TRBJ2-7,TGTGCCAGCAGTGATGACCCGGACGGAACCGGACTAGTGCTCTTTACGGGAATGATGTACTTC,CASSDDPDGTGLVLFTGMMYF
TRBD1,-,TRBV29-1,TRBJ2-7,TGCAGCGTTAGGGACAGAAACGAGCAGTACTTC,CSVRDRNEQYF
-,-,TRBV11-2,TRBJ2-2,TGTGCCAGCAGCCCTCGGACAGTCCTTGGGAGGGGGACCGGGGAGCTGTTTTTT,CASSPRTVLGRGTGELFF
TRBD1,-,TRBV9,TRBJ1-2,TGTGCCAGCAGCGTAGTTGGTGGGACAGGGAAGGATGGCTACACCTTC,CASSVVGGTGKDGYTF
-,-,TRBV7-3,TRBJ1-1,TGTGCCAGCAGCTTATCCGCAGGGAGGTCTGAAGCTTTCTTT,CASSLSAGRSEAFF
TRBD2,-,TRBV29-1,TRBJ2-7,TGCAGCGTTGAAGATATCACCTCCGGGACTAGTGCCTACGAGCAGTACTTC,CSVEDITSGTSAYEQYF
-,-,TRBV11-3,TRBJ2-4,TGTGCCAGCAGCTACGGGGATGGCATTCAGTACTTC,CASSYGDGIQYF
TRBD1,-,TRBV6-6,TRBJ1-4,TGTGCCAGCAGTTCCACCCCGACAGGGGAGGGGAAAAAACTGTTTTTT,CASSSTPTGEGKKLFF
-,-,TRBV19,TRBJ2-5,TGTGCCAGTAGTATCCGGGAGACCCAGTACTTC,CASSIRETQYF
-,-,TRBV6-2/TRBV6-3,TRBJ2-7,TGTGCCAGCAGCTGGGTTGGCTCCGGGGGCGAGCAGTACTTC,CASSWVGSGGEQYF
TRBD1,-,TRBV11-2,TRBJ2-5,TGTGCCAGCAGCTTAGTCCCAGGGGGAGCGTGGGAGACCCAGTACTTC,CASSLVPGGAWETQYF
-,-,TRBV10-1,TRBJ2-1,TGCGCCAGCAGTGAGTCGGGTGGGGCACCCTACAATGAGCAGTTCTTC,CASSESGGAPYNEQFF
TRBD2,-,TRBV10-3,TRBJ2-3,TGTGCCATCAGTGAGTACCCTAGCGGGAGGGACACAGATACGCAGTATTTT,CAISEYPSGRDTDTQYF
-,-,TRBV7-9,TRBJ2-5,TGTGCCAGCAGCTTAGACAGAACGCTTCGAGAGACCCAGTACTTC,CASSLDRTLRETQYF
-,-,TRBV5-4,TRBJ2-1,TGTGCCAGCAACGAAATCAGCAATGAGCAGTTCTTC,CASNEISNEQFF
TRBD2,-,TRBV20-1,TRBJ2-5,TGCAGTGCTACTACTAGCGGGAGGTGGGACTTC,CSATTSGRWDF
-,-,TRBV12-3/TRBV12-4,TRBJ2-2,TGTGCCAGCAGTTTCCAGACCGGGGAGCTGTTTTTT,CASSFQTGELFF
-,-,TRBV7-3,TRBJ2-7,TGTGCCAGCAGCCCCGGCGGGACCAACTACGAGCAGTACTTC,CASSPGGTNYEQYF
TRBD1,-,TRBV10-3,TRBJ2-7,TGTGCCAGTATGACAGGGTACGAGCAGTACTTC,CASMTGYEQYF
-,-,TRBV6-5,TRBJ1-1,TGTGCCAGCAGTTACTGGGGGGGCGAGAACACTGAAGCTTTCTTT,CASSYWGGENTEAFF
TRBD2,once,TRBV11-2,TRBJ2-3,TGTGCCAGCAGCGTCCGGCGGGGGGCCACAGATACGCAGTATTTT,CASSVRRGATDTQYF